This T cell receptor (beta chain) originates from a study of chemoradiotherapy in HPV16-positive cancers. Overall study: Candidate HPV-specific T-cell clones and common TCR motifs came from functional assays in two HPV16-positive patients.

Germline assignment: CDR1 MGHRA and CDR2 YSYEKL. CDR3 size: 18 residues. V dropped 1 base and J dropped 1; count of bases not matched to a gene: 10. Profiled with immunoSEQ multiplex PCR; TCRdb holds only in-frame clones, not every one. This table holds about 8,100 clones, about two thirds found once. In regard to this clone: As yet, its antigen is unknown.

Study-level points and caveats: Functional assays defining HPV-specific T cells used only a couple of HPV16-positive patients. During treatment, candidate HPV-specific clones and E7-related motifs expanded in tumor.

The chain combines TRBV4-1 with TRBJ2-3; TRBD1 matches 8 bases. This sample was obtained from a patient who underwent chemoradiotherapy. The TCR comes from a human donor with HPV-associated anogenital cancer. The chain's CDR3 is CASSQVRGRGRGTDTQYF. DNA of the CDR3: TGCGCCAGCAGCCAAGTGCGGGGCAGGGGGCGAGGCACAGATACGCAGTATTTT.